The T cell receptor (beta chain) described here comes from a study of tumor-infiltrating lymphocytes in oesophageal squamous cell carcinoma. One entry per CDR3 protein, called by TCRdb with MiXCR from the PCR reads. Of about 24,000 distinct CDR3 sequences in the sample, around 38% were seen once. This clonotype was recorded many times. Trimming took off 5 bases at V and 14 bases at J, with 23 bases between the two ends. From germline, CDR1 is SGHVS and CDR2 FQNEAQ. The CDR3 has 14 amino acids. V and J are TRBV7-8 and TRBJ2-3; weak D call: TRBD1 (6 bases). The receptor was isolated from a male donor with esophageal squamous cell carcinoma. Sample: esophageal tumor tissue. Written as DNA, the CDR3 is TGTGCCAGCAGCATCAGACAGGACACCGGGGAGCTGTATTTT. Its translation: CASSIRQDTGELYF. Supplemented by reference TRBV7-8 and TRBJ2-3, the full variable domain reads GAGVSQSPRYKVAKRGQDVALRCDPISGHVSLFWYQQALGQGPEFLTYFQNEAQLDKSGLPSDRFFAERPEGSVSTLKIQRTQQEDSAVYLCASSIRQDTGELYFGPGTRLTVL.